The sequence of this T cell receptor beta chain was determined in a study of CD8 T cells in Susac syndrome. For the study at large: The Susac syndrome patients were therapy-naive, on corticosteroids, or on intravenous immunoglobulin alone at blood draw.

Negative isolation yielded CD8+ and CD4+ T cells; FACS enriched TEMRA cells. Random-hexamer reverse transcription was applied to about 0.45 to 1 ug RNA. Coverage of TCR beta CDR3 amplification by immunoSEQ multiplex PCR extended to 54 Vbeta and 13 Jbeta. TCRdb called the immunoSEQ multiplex PCR reads again in MiXCR, with one record for every CDR3 protein. The data hold roughly 150,000 distinct CDR3 sequences, with around 95% observed a single time. The CDR3 totals 14 residues. Trimming removed 0 bases at V and 2 bases at J, with 10 bases between. Germline loops: CDR1 SQVTM, CDR2 ANQGSEA. The sequence came from a human donor with Susac syndrome. The sample taken for sequencing was CD4+ T cells from PBMCs. The chain recombines TRBV29-1 with TRBJ1-2; no clear D. The CDR3 reads CSVEDPPGNYGYTF. CDR3 coding DNA: TGCAGCGTTGAAGATCCGCCGGGAAACTATGGCTACACCTTC.